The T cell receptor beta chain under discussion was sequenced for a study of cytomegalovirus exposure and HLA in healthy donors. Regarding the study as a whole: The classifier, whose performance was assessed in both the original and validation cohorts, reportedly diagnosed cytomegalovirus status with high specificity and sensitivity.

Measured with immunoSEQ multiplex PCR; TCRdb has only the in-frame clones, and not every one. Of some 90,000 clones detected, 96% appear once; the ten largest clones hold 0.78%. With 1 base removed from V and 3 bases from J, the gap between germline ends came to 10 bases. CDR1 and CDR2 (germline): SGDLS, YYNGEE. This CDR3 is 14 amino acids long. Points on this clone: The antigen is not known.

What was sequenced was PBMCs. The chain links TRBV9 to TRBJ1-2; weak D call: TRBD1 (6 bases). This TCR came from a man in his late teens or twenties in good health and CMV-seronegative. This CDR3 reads CASSVRGGHYGYTF. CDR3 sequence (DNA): TGTGCCAGCAGCGTACGGGGGGGCCACTATGGCTACACCTTC.